The 12 T cell receptor beta chains below were found in one sample sequenced in a study of control samples from healthy donors and cancer patients. Assay: immunoSEQ multiplex PCR; the TCRdb copy retains only in-frame clones and omits some. This sample has 97,000 or so clones; about 91% occur once, and the top ten carry over 2%. The specimen was blood. The receptor set was obtained from a woman aged 18-29 years in good health.

V is TRBV28 and J is TRBJ1-2; 9 bases fit TRBD1. With V trimmed by 2 bases and J by 6 bases, 4 bases remained unmatched. The CDR3 length is 14 residues. CDR1 is MDHEN and CDR2 is SYDVKM in the germline V gene. The CDR3 sequence is CASSLRTGGNGYTF. CDR3 bases: TGTGCCAGCAGTTTAAGAACAGGGGGCAATGGCTACACCTTC.

The chain combines TRBV2 with TRBJ2-1; TRBD1 matches at 8 bases. The germline V gene encodes CDR1 SNHLY and CDR2 FYNNEI. The V and J ends lost 10 bases and 6 bases, in that order; junction bases with no gene match: 8. CDR3 length: 13 residues. This CDR3 is CATNGQGLNEQFF. The CDR3 region has the DNA TGTGCCACCAATGGACAGGGCCTCAATGAGCAGTTCTTC.

This clone was seen more than once but under ten times. The chain carries TRBV6-1 and TRBJ2-7; 11 positions agree with TRBD2. CDR3 length equals 15 residues. The trim removed 0 bases at V and 2 bases at J, leaving 0 bases unmatched. Germline V gene sequence: CDR1 MNHNS, CDR2 SASEGT. CDR3 DNA sequence: TGTGCCAGCAGTGAAGCTAGCGGGGGGGCCTACGAGCAGTACTTC. Protein product: CASSEASGGAYEQYF.

J is TRBJ1-1 and V is TRBV7-9; D is ambiguous. V lost 3 bases to trimming and J lost 5 bases, with 10 bases between them. This CDR3 spans 13 amino acids. CDR1 and CDR2 (germline): SEHNR, FQNEAQ (reference sequence). For the CDR3, the DNA is TGTGCCAGCAGCTTTCCTCTTCGGACTGAAGCTTTCTTT. Translation: CASSFPLRTEAFF.

CDR3 sequence (DNA): TGTGCCAGCAGCTTGGGGGGAAGGACAACTAATGAAAAACTGTTTTTT. This translates into CASSLGGRTTNEKLFF. The chain recombines TRBV7-6 with TRBJ1-4; D is possibly TRBD1 (5 bases). V was pared by 3 bases and J by 0 bases, with 11 bases between. This CDR3 is built from 16 residues. Germline V gene data show CDR1 as SGHVS and CDR2 as FNYEAQ.

This rearrangement joins TRBV6-5 to TRBJ2-7; 9 bases fit TRBD1. The length of the CDR3 is 15 residues. Looked up from germline, CDR1 is MNHEY and CDR2 is SVGAGI. With 5 bases clipped from V and 6 bases from J, the junction kept 11 bases outside the gene matches. This CDR3 is CASSQWGTGSPEQYF. The CDR3 region has the DNA TGTGCCAGCAGTCAGTGGGGGACAGGGTCCCCCGAGCAGTACTTC.

The rearrangement joins TRBV29-1 to TRBJ1-2; D ambiguous. The CDR3 extends over 12 amino acids. V was trimmed by 4 bases and J by 7 bases, leaving 13 bases between them. In germline, CDR1 is SQVTM, CDR2 ANQGSEA. DNA for the CDR3: TGCAGCGTTGGCAAGACTTTAGGTGGCTACACCTTC. As protein: CSVGKTLGGYTF.

This chain uses TRBV4-3 with TRBJ2-7, with TRBD2 matching 11 bases. The CDR3 spans 15 residues. Per germline, CDR1 LGHNA and CDR2 YSLEER. V lost 3 bases, J lost 5 bases, and 6 bases stayed unmatched. This chain's CDR3 is CASSQRLAGKDEQYF. CDR3 bases: TGCGCCAGCAGCCAGAGACTAGCGGGAAAGGACGAGCAGTACTTC.

The chain joins TRBV18 to TRBJ2-1; unclear D gene. The CDR3 runs to 15 residues. Trimming shortened V by 0 bases and J by 3 bases, and 9 bases separated the two germline ends. The V gene's germline CDR1 is KGHSH and CDR2 LQKENI. The CDR3, as DNA: TGTGCCAGCTCACCACCTGAGGCTAGCTACAATGAGCAGTTCTTC. It yields the protein CASSPPEASYNEQFF.

In DNA, the CDR3 is TGTGCCAGCAGTTTAAATCTAGGGTGGCAAGAGACCCAGTACTTC. This translates into CASSLNLGWQETQYF. The rearrangement uses TRBV28 and TRBJ2-5; D is undetermined. Germline assignment: CDR1 MDHEN and CDR2 SYDVKM. Trimming shortened V by 2 bases and J by 2 bases, and 12 bases separated the two germline ends. This CDR3 has 15 amino acids.

The chain joins TRBV19 to TRBJ2-3; the match to TRBD2 covers 8 bases. Germline-derived CDR1 and CDR2 are LNHDA and SQIVND (reference sequence). This CDR3 has 14 amino acids. Trimming cost V 6 bases and J 7 bases; bases outside gene matches: 9. The CDR3 sequence is CASSPGLVENTQYF. Here the CDR3 DNA reads TGTGCCAGTAGCCCGGGACTAGTAGAAAATACGCAGTATTTT.

The chain joins TRBV9 to TRBJ2-3; 9 bases fit TRBD1. The V and J ends lost 3 bases and 5 bases, in that order; junction bases with no gene match: 7. CDR1 is SGDLS, CDR2 YYNGEE, per germline. CDR3 length: 15 amino acids. The CDR3 DNA reads TGTGCCAGCAGCGATTGGACAGGGGAGCTAGATACGCAGTATTTT. Translated: CASSDWTGELDTQYF. Looking up the rest from reference TRBV9 and TRBJ2-3 gives the full variable domain: DSGVTQTPKHLITATGQRVTLRCSPRSGDLSVYWYQQSLDQGLQFLIQYYNGEERAKGNILERFSAQQFPDLHSELNLSSLELGDSALYFCASSDWTGELDTQYFGPGTRLTVL.